This T cell receptor beta chain was sequenced in a study of T cells in Graves' hyperthyroidism and ophthalmopathy. The wider study: Before treatment of any kind, peripheral blood was taken at initial diagnosis. Overall study findings and caveats: Ophthalmopathy, which appeared later, was predicted by the model a median about 5.9 months before onset. A model built on 13 V-J features separated ophthalmopathy from stable hyperthyroidism. Clonotypes that were expanded in thyroid above 0.001 mostly appeared in blood too.

In its sample, this clonotype was seen many times. What it recognizes is unknown. This CDR3 has 17 residues. The germline CDR1 and CDR2 sequences are SEHNR and FQNEAQ (reference sequence). V lost 5 bases, J lost 7 bases, and 27 bases lay in between. RNA transcripts were the template for amplifying TCR beta CDR3 regions. A first-round RT-PCR of the TCR CDR3 used the HTBI primer set. TCRdb itself ran the multiplex PCR reads through MiXCR, one entry per CDR3 protein. Here the sample spans hundreds of thousands of distinct CDR3 sequences, around 13% being singletons. Sequencing input: blood. This clonotype was obtained from a woman between 18 and 29 years old with Graves' hyperthyroidism. The chain recombines TRBV7-9 with TRBJ2-7; D is possibly TRBD1 or TRBD2 (7 bases each). Written as DNA, the CDR3 is TGTGCCAGCAGCCACCCTCCCTTGGACAGGCGGGGGTGGGAGCAGTACTTC. It encodes CASSHPPLDRRGWEQYF.